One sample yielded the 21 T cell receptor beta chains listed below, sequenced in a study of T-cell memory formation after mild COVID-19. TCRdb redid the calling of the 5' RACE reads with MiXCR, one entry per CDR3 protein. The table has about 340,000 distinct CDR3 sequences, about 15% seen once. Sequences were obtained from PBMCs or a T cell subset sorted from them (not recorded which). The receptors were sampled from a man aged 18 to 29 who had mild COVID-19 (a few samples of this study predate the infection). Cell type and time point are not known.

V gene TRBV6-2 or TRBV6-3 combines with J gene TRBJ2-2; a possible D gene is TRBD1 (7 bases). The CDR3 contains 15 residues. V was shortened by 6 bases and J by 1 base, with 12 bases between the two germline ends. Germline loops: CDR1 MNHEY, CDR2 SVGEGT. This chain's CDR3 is CASSQGGRNTGELFF. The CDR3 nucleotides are TGTGCCAGCAGCCAGGGGGGAAGGAACACCGGGGAGCTGTTTTTT.

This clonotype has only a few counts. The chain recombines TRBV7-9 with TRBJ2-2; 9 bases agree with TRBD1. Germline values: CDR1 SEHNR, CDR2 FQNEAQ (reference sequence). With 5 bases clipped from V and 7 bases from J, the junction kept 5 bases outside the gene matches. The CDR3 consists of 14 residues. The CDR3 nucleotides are TGTGCCAGCAGCCAGGACAGGGGATTCGGGGAGCTGTTTTTT. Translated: CASSQDRGFGELFF.

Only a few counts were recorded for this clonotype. The CDR3 bases are TGTGCCAGCAATGCACGACAGGGACTACACTCCTACGAGCAGTACGTC. Protein sequence: CASNARQGLHSYEQYV. V and J are TRBV28 and TRBJ2-7; D might be TRBD1 or TRBD2, each matching 7 bases. Trimming removed 7 bases from V and 0 bases from J, with 19 bases in between. The germline V gene encodes CDR1 MDHEN and CDR2 SYDVKM. The CDR3 extends over 16 amino acids.

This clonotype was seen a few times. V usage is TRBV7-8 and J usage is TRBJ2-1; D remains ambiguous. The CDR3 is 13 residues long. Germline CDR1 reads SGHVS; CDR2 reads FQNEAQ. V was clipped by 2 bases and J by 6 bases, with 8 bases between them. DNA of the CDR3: TGTGCCAGCAGCTTACCAGTCCCCAATGAGCAGTTCTTC. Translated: CASSLPVPNEQFF.

DNA of the CDR3: TGTGCCAGCAGCTTAGCCGGGCCGATTAACACTGAAGCTTTCTTT. This sequence encodes CASSLAGPINTEAFF. The chain links TRBV7-8 to TRBJ1-1; D not resolved. Germline assignment: CDR1 SGHVS and CDR2 FQNEAQ. Trimming removed 0 bases at V and 2 bases at J, with 10 bases between. The CDR3 is made up of 15 amino acids.

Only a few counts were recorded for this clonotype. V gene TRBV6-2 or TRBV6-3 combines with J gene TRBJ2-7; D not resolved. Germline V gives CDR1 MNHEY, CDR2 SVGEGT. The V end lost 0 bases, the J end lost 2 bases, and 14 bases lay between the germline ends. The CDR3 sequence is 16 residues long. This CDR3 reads CASSYSIHGSPYEQYF. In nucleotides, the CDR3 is TGTGCCAGCAGTTACTCGATCCACGGATCCCCCTACGAGCAGTACTTC.

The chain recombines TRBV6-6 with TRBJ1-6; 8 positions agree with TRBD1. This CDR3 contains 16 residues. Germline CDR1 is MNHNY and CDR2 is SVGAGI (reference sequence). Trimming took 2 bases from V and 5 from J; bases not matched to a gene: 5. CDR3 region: CASSYPDRDDNSPLHF. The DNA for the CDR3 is TGTGCCAGCAGTTACCCGGACAGGGATGATAATTCACCCCTCCACTTT.

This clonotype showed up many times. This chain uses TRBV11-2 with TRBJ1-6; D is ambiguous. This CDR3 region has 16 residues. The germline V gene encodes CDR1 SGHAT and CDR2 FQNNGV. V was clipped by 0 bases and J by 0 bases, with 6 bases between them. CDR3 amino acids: CASSLDRSSYNSPLHF. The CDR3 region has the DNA TGTGCCAGCAGCTTAGACAGAAGCTCCTATAATTCACCCCTCCACTTT.

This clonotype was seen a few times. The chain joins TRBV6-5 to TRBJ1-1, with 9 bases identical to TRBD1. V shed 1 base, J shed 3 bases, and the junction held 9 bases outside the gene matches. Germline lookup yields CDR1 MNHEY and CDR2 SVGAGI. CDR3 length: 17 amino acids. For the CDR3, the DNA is TGTGCCAGCAGTTACTTCGGACAGGGGTTTACGGACACTGAAGCTTTCTTT. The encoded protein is CASSYFGQGFTDTEAFF.

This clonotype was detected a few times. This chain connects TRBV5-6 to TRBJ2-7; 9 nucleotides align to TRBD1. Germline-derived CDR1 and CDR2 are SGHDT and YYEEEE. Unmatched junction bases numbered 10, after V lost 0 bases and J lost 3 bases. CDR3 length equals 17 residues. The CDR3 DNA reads TGTGCCAGCAGCTTGGTGCGGGACAGGGTTTCAGACTACGAGCAGTACTTC. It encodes CASSLVRDRVSDYEQYF.

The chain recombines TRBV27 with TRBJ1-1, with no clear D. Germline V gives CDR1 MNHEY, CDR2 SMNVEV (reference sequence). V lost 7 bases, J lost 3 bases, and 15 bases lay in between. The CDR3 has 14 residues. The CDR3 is CASIAHPDYTEAFF. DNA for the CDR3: TGTGCCAGCATAGCCCATCCTGACTACACTGAAGCTTTCTTT.

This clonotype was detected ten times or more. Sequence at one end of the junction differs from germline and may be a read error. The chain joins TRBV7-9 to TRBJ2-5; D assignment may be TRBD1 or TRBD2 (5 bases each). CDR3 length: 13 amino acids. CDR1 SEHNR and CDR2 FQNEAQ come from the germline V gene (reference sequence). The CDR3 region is CASSLRGEETQYF. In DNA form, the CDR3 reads TGCGCCAGCAGCTTGAGAGGGGAAGAGACCCAGTACTTC.

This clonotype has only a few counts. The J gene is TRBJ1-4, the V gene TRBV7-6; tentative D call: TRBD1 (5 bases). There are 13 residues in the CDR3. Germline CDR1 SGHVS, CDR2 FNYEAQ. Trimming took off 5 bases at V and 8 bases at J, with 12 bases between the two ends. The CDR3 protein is CASSAQGGEKLFF. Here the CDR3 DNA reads TGTGCCAGCAGCGCTCAGGGTGGCGAAAAACTGTTTTTT.

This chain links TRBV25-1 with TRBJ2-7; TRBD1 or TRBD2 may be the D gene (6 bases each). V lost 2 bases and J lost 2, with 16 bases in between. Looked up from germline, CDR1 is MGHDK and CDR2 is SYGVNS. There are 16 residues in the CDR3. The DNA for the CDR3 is TGTGCCAGCAGTGAAACCATCCGGGGGCCCGCCTACGAGCAGTACTTC. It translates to CASSETIRGPAYEQYF.

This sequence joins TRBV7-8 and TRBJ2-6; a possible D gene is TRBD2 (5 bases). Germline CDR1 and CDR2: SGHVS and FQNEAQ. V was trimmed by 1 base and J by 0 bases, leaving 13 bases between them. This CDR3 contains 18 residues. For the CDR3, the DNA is TGTGCCAGCAGCTTAGGTCGGCTAGCCAACTCTGGGGCCAACGTCCTGACTTTC. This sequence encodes CASSLGRLANSGANVLTF.

CDR3 in DNA: TGTGCCAGCAGCCAGCCAACCCCCAGCGGGGGGGGCACAGATACGCAGTATTTT. As protein: CASSQPTPSGGGTDTQYF. V and J are TRBV14 and TRBJ2-3, with TRBD2 matching 10 bases. CDR3 length equals 18 residues. Germline V lookup: CDR1 SGHDN, CDR2 FVKESK. The junction had 10 bases not matched to a gene; V was cut back by 3 bases and J by 1 base. Supplemented by reference TRBV14 and TRBJ2-3, the full variable domain reads EAGVTQFPSHSVIEKGQTVTLRCDPISGHDNLYWYRRVMGKEIKFLLHFVKESKQDESGMPNNRFLAERTGGTYSTLKVQPAELEDSGVYFCASSQPTPSGGGTDTQYFGPGTRLTVL.

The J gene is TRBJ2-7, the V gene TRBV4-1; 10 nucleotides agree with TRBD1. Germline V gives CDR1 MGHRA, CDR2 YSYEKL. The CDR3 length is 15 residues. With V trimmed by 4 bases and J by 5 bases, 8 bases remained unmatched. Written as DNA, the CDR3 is TGCGCCAGCAGCCGACGGAGACAGGGGGCTGACGAGCAGTACTTC. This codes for CASSRRRQGADEQYF.

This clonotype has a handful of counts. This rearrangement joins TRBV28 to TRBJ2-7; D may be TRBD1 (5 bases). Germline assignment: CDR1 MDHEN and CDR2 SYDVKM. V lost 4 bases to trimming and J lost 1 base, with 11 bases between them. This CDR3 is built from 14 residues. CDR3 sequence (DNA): TGTGCCAGCAGTTCTTCCCGACAGTCCTACGAGCAGTACGTC. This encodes CASSSSRQSYEQYV.

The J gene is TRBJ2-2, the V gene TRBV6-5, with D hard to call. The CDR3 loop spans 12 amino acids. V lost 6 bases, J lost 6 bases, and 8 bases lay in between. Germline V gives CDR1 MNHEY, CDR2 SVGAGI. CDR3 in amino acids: CASRYSSGELFF. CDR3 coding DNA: TGTGCCAGCAGGTACAGCTCCGGGGAGCTGTTTTTT.

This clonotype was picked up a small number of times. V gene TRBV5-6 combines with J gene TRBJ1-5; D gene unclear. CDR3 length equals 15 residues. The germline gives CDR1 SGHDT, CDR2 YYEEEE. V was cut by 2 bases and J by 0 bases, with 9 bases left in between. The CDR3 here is CASSFGRNSNQPQHF. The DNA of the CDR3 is TGTGCCAGCAGCTTTGGTCGGAATAGCAATCAGCCCCAGCATTTT.

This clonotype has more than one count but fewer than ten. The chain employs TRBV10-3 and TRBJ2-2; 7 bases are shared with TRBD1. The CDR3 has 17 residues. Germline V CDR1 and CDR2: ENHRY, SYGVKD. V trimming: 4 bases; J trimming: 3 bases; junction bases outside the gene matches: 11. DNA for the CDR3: TGTGCCATCAGTGTCATGACAGGGCAAGGGGACACCGGGGAGCTGTTTTTT. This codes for CAISVMTGQGDTGELFF.